Listed here are 31 T cell receptor beta chains from one sample, sequenced in a study of T cell clusters in autoimmune cytopenias. TRB rearrangements were amplified by touch-down multiplex PCR with mixed TRB-A/B primers. Using the multiplex PCR reads, TCRdb records one entry per CDR3 protein without DNA. The table lists about 15,000 distinct CDR3 sequences. TRB amplification used approximately 270 ng of peripheral blood genomic DNA. This sample also belongs to another study, concerning T cell repertoires in aging, cancer and after chemotherapy.

Sample: peripheral blood. The receptors stem from a human donor in good health.

The V and J genes are TRBV11-1 and TRBJ2-1; no DNA is available, so the TRBD2 call from TCRdb remains unchecked. The CDR3 spans 16 residues. The germline V gene has CDR1 SGHAT and CDR2 FQDESV (reference sequence). CDR3 sequence: CASSVGGTSLGYEQFF.

The chain is built from TRBV24-1 and TRBJ1-5. The CDR3 sequence is 17 residues long. CDR1 is KGHDR and CDR2 is SFDVKD in the germline V gene. CDR3: CATSGYRAFHSNQPQHF.

The chain combines TRBV6-5 with TRBJ2-7; TCRdb's D call, TRBD1, is unchecked because there is no DNA. Per germline, CDR1 MNHEY and CDR2 SVGAGI. The CDR3 length is 16 residues. The CDR3: CASSWGPGAERYEQYF.

The V and J genes are TRBV11-3 and TRBJ2-7; TCRdb calls TRBD1, which cannot be checked without DNA. The CDR3 spans 15 residues. In germline, CDR1 is SGHNT, CDR2 YENEEA. The CDR3 protein is CASSSTSGTGYEQYF.

The rearrangement joins TRBV27 to TRBJ2-1. From germline, CDR1 is MNHEY and CDR2 SMNVEV (reference sequence). This CDR3 has 15 amino acids. CDR3 in amino acids: CASSGREGVYNEQFF.

V gene TRBV6-5 combines with J gene TRBJ1-5; TCRdb calls TRBD1, which cannot be checked without DNA. From germline, CDR1 is MNHEY and CDR2 SVGAGI. The CDR3 spans 13 residues. The CDR3 is CASCQGANQPQHF.

The genes are TRBV6-5 and TRBJ2-1; TCRdb returns TRBD1, unconfirmable since there is no DNA. CDR3 length: 15 amino acids. Germline CDR1 reads MNHEY; CDR2 reads SVGAGI. This chain's CDR3 is CASRLKGTGRAEQFF.

This rearrangement joins TRBV7-2 to TRBJ2-5; lacking DNA, the TRBD1 call made by TCRdb goes unchecked. CDR1 and CDR2 (germline): SGHTA, FQGNSA. This CDR3 region has 13 residues. CDR3 region: CASSLDGGKTQYF.

The chain joins TRBV28 to TRBJ2-3; the D call of TRBD2 rests on TCRdb alone, since no DNA is present to check it. Germline assignment: CDR1 MDHEN and CDR2 SYDVKM. This CDR3 has 14 amino acids. The CDR3 loop reads CASSTSGRVDTQYF.

V and J are TRBV7-9 and TRBJ1-1; lacking DNA, the TRBD1 call made by TCRdb goes unchecked. This CDR3 contains 14 residues. CDR1 SEHNR and CDR2 FQNEAQ come from the germline V gene (reference sequence). The CDR3 region is CASSRGTGNTEAFF.

The J gene is TRBJ2-3, the V gene TRBV6-1. The CDR3 length is 13 residues. The germline V gene encodes CDR1 MNHNS and CDR2 SASEGT. This CDR3 is CASSTLGADTQYF.

The chain uses TRBV30 and TRBJ2-2; TCRdb reports TRBD1, a call that lacks DNA to check it against. Germline CDR1 GTSNPN, CDR2 SVGIG (reference sequence). The CDR3 totals 13 residues. Here the CDR3 reads CACAGSDTGELFF. Full variable domain (outside the CDR3, taken from reference TRBV30 and TRBJ2-2): SQTIHQWPATLVQPVGSPLSLECTVEGTSNPNLYWYRQAAGRGLQLLFYSVGIGQISSEVPQNLSASRPQDRQFILSSKKLLLSDSGFYLCACAGSDTGELFFGEGSRLTVL.

This clonotype is called medium-sized based on its frequency. CDR3 amino acids: CSVRGESSYEQYF. This chain links TRBV29-1 with TRBJ2-7; TCRdb's D call of TRBD1 is untestable without DNA. The V gene's germline CDR1 is SQVTM and CDR2 ANQGSEA. This CDR3 region has 13 residues.

CDR3: CSVGSDNANYGYTF. The chain uses TRBV29-1 and TRBJ1-2. CDR3 size: 14 residues. Germline V gene data show CDR1 as SQVTM and CDR2 as ANQGSEA.

The chain joins TRBV18 to TRBJ2-7; TCRdb's D call of TRBD1 is untestable without DNA. Germline V lookup: CDR1 KGHSH, CDR2 LQKENI. The CDR3 totals 13 residues. The CDR3 sequence: CASSPAGTYEQYF.

This rearrangement joins TRBV12-3 or TRBV12-4 to TRBJ2-5. The CDR3 length is 14 residues. This CDR3 reads CASSGLLIQETQYF.

The chain is built from TRBV19 and TRBJ2-7. The CDR3 consists of 13 residues. Germline lookup yields CDR1 LNHDA and CDR2 SQIVND (reference sequence). CDR3 amino acids: CASSQLFLGEQYF.

The V and J genes are TRBV18 and TRBJ1-5; TCRdb calls TRBD1, which cannot be checked without DNA. CDR3 size: 13 residues. The germline CDR1 and CDR2 sequences are KGHSH and LQKENI. CDR3 in amino acids: CASTPTGDQPQHF.

The V call is TRBV6-5, the J call TRBJ2-1; the TRBD2 assignment by TCRdb is unverifiable without DNA. Germline-derived CDR1 and CDR2 are MNHEY and SVGAGI. CDR3 length equals 13 residues. CDR3: CASRPLSGRAEFF.

In terms of frequency, this clonotype is medium-sized. The chain employs TRBV29-1 and TRBJ1-4. CDR3 length: 13 amino acids. Germline assignment: CDR1 SQVTM and CDR2 ANQGSEA. The CDR3 is CSVVTAYNEKLFF.

The chain joins TRBV6-1 to TRBJ1-4. CDR1 and CDR2 (germline): MNHNS, SASEGT. CDR3 length equals 12 residues. The CDR3 reads CASSLLSEKLFF.

The chain couples TRBV29-1 to TRBJ2-1; TCRdb calls TRBD2, which cannot be checked without DNA. The CDR3 runs to 13 residues. Germline loops: CDR1 SQVTM, CDR2 ANQGSEA. The chain's CDR3 is CSVGSGVGNEQFF.

Frequency places this clonotype as medium-sized. The V call is TRBV29-1, the J call TRBJ2-1; the D gene TCRdb calls, TRBD1, cannot be checked with no DNA. Germline lookup yields CDR1 SQVTM and CDR2 ANQGSEA. The CDR3 covers 12 residues. The CDR3 is CSVDNGAGDEFF.

The rearrangement uses TRBV6-6 and TRBJ1-3; TCRdb designates TRBD1, a call that cannot be tested without DNA. Per the germline V gene, CDR1 is MNHNY and CDR2 is SVGAGI (reference sequence). This CDR3 comprises 13 residues. CDR3 loop: CASGQRDGNTIYF.

The CDR3: CASSMHGEAFF. This chain joins TRBV19 and TRBJ1-1. Germline V gene lookup returns CDR1 LNHDA and CDR2 SQIVND (reference sequence). CDR3 length: 11 amino acids.

CDR3 loop: CASTLYRDRGYEQYF. This chain joins TRBV6-1 and TRBJ2-7; the D call from TCRdb, TRBD1, cannot be confirmed without DNA. The germline V gene encodes CDR1 MNHNS and CDR2 SASEGT. The CDR3 has 15 residues.

This chain links TRBV5-6 with TRBJ2-5; checking the TCRdb D call of TRBD2 is not possible without DNA. This CDR3 comprises 14 residues. CDR1 and CDR2 from the germline V gene are SGHDT and YYEEEE. The CDR3: CASSLYGIEETQYF.

The genes are TRBV14 and TRBJ2-3; the D call of TRBD1 rests on TCRdb alone, since no DNA is present to check it. CDR3 length equals 15 residues. Germline CDR1 SGHDN, CDR2 FVKESK. The CDR3 loop reads CASSRTGAFTDTQYF.

The J gene is TRBJ1-5, the V gene TRBV6-5; TCRdb indicates TRBD1, and absent DNA this call remains unverified. This CDR3 contains 14 residues. CDR1 is MNHEY and CDR2 is SVGAGI in the germline V gene. CDR3 sequence: CASSYGQGRQPQHF.

The chain is built from TRBV27 and TRBJ2-1; absent DNA, TCRdb's TRBD2 call cannot be checked. The CDR3 consists of 13 residues. Germline lookup yields CDR1 MNHEY and CDR2 SMNVEV (reference sequence). The CDR3 loop is CATRTSGWNEQFF.

V is TRBV12-3 or TRBV12-4 and J is TRBJ2-2; TCRdb indicates TRBD1, and absent DNA this call remains unverified. The CDR3 totals 15 residues. The CDR3 reads CASSFLRGDTGELFF.